This T cell receptor (beta chain) was observed in a study of glioma-infiltrating T cells. Per germline, CDR1 SQVTM and CDR2 ANQGSEA. The CDR3 runs 13 residues. Trimming stripped 5 bases from V and 6 bases from J, with 15 bases between. Only a few counts were recorded for this clonotype. Using RNA template, CDR3s of TCR alpha and beta were amplified with iRepertoire arm-PCR. TCRdb reprocessed the multiplex PCR reads with MiXCR, giving one entry per CDR3 protein. The table records approximately 140,000 distinct CDR3 sequences, 24% of them present only once. The chain carries TRBV29-1 and TRBJ2-3; a weak D match, TRBD2 (7 bases). This TCR derives from a human donor with low-grade glioma or glioblastoma, undergoing nonglioma brain surgery, or in good health (not recorded which). The sequenced sample consisted of glioma tissue, nonneoplastic brain tissue, or PBMCs (not recorded which). CDR3 in amino acids: CSVTRGAADTQYF. In nucleotides, the CDR3 is TGCAGCGTTACACGGGGGGCCGCCGATACGCAGTATTTT.